The 13 T cell receptor beta chains below come from one sample, sequenced in a study of blood T cell repertoires in COVID-19. Measured with immunoSEQ multiplex PCR; TCRdb has only the in-frame clones, and not every one. This table holds approximately 350,000 clones, 88% found once. The material sequenced was peripheral blood. These receptors all come from a woman in her seventies with COVID-19, enrolled during active disease.

The gene calls are TRBV18 and TRBJ1-1; D gene uncertain. Germline V gene data show CDR1 as KGHSH and CDR2 as LQKENI. Trimming stripped 3 bases from V and 3 bases from J, with 17 bases between. CDR3 size: 16 residues. CDR3 DNA: TGTGCCAGCTCACCGGCGCAGGTCCCTCGAGACACTGAAGCTTTCTTT. Encoded protein: CASSPAQVPRDTEAFF.

This sequence joins TRBV5-1 and TRBJ2-3; 7 positions agree with TRBD2. The CDR3 is 15 residues long. Germline CDR1 reads SGHRS; CDR2 reads YFSETQ. After removal of 0 bases from V and 0 bases from J, the junction contained 1 base not matched to a gene. CDR3 sequence reads: CASSLAAGSTDTQYF. CDR3 in DNA: TGCGCCAGCAGCTTGGCAGCGGGGAGCACAGATACGCAGTATTTT.

The chain recombines TRBV6-5 with TRBJ2-3, with D hard to call. CDR1 and CDR2 from the germline V gene are MNHEY and SVGAGI. The germline V and J ends were trimmed by 7 bases and 6 bases, with 8 bases remaining between them. This CDR3 is 11 amino acids long. CDR3 DNA sequence: TGTGCCAGCACGGGTGGGGATACGCAGTATTTT. It specifies CASTGGDTQYF.

The genes are TRBV24-1 and TRBJ2-7, with 10 bases that match TRBD1. V trimming: 9 bases; J trimming: 5 bases; junction bases outside the gene matches: 9. This CDR3 comprises 14 residues. Looked up from germline, CDR1 is KGHDR and CDR2 is SFDVKD. This CDR3 is CATAKGQGNDEQYF. In nucleotides, the CDR3 is TGTGCCACCGCCAAGGGACAGGGGAACGACGAGCAGTACTTC.

The chain recombines TRBV5-1 with TRBJ1-1; D unresolved. Between the trimmed V and J ends, which lost 0 bases and 0 bases, there was a span of 12 bases. CDR1 is SGHRS and CDR2 is YFSETQ in the germline V gene. The CDR3 consists of 16 residues. As DNA, the CDR3 is TGCGCCAGCAGCTTGGAGCGGCGGGCTTTGAACACTGAAGCTTTCTTT. This encodes CASSLERRALNTEAFF.

The genes are TRBV28 and TRBJ1-2, with a tentative D call TRBD1 (5 bases). V was trimmed by 6 bases and J by 4 bases, leaving 24 bases between them. The germline V gene encodes CDR1 MDHEN and CDR2 SYDVKM. The CDR3 runs 17 residues. CDR3 in DNA: TGTGCCAGCAGCCCCACCTTGACAAACAGGTTCAGCTATGGCTACACCTTC. Translating gives CASSPTLTNRFSYGYTF.

The chain joins TRBV7-9 to TRBJ1-1; the match to TRBD1 covers 7 bases. Germline CDR1 is SEHNR and CDR2 is FQNEAQ (reference sequence). This CDR3 is built from 14 residues. J was trimmed by 0 bases and V by 7 bases; bases with no gene match: 5. CDR3 sequence reads: CASKPGQMNTEAFF. The CDR3 coding sequence is TGTGCCAGCAAACCGGGACAGATGAACACTGAAGCTTTCTTT.

Comment on this clone: At one end, the junction sequence differs from germline, possibly due to a read error. The CDR3 sequence: CASSIAGPLKAGELFF. CDR3 sequence (DNA): TGTGCCAGCAGCATAGCGGGGCCCCTGAAAGCCGGGGAGCTGTTTTTT. This rearrangement joins TRBV7-2 to TRBJ2-2; 8 bases are a match to TRBD2. Germline-derived CDR1 and CDR2 are SGHTA and FQGNSA. The CDR3 covers 16 residues.

The chain links TRBV10-3 to TRBJ2-7; D call uncertain. CDR1 is ENHRY and CDR2 is SYGVKD in the germline V gene. There are 11 residues in the CDR3. V gave up 5 bases and J gave up 3 bases, with 5 bases separating them. In DNA, the CDR3 is TGTGCCATCAGTACAGACTACGAGCAGTACTTC. The encoded protein is CAISTDYEQYF.

The chain has TRBV2 and TRBJ1-4; D gene uncertain. Germline assignment: CDR1 SNHLY and CDR2 FYNNEI. There are 10 residues in the CDR3. The V gene lost 5 bases and the J gene lost 8 bases, with 3 bases spanning the gap. The CDR3 sequence: CASSREKLFF. The CDR3 region has the DNA TGTGCCAGCAGTCGGGAAAAACTGTTTTTT.

This sequence joins TRBV5-6 and TRBJ1-4; a possible D gene is TRBD1 (5 bases). CDR3 length: 16 amino acids. Trimming removed 3 bases from V and 0 bases from J, with 12 bases in between. Germline V CDR1 and CDR2: SGHDT, YYEEEE. The CDR3 reads CASSSGPGATNEKLFF. The CDR3 DNA reads as TGTGCCAGCAGCTCTGGACCGGGGGCAACTAATGAAAAACTGTTTTTT.

The rearrangement uses TRBV12-5 and TRBJ1-2, with D unclear. The ends were cut back, 3 bases at V and 4 bases at J, with 9 bases in the middle. This CDR3 comprises 13 residues. Looked up from germline, CDR1 is LGHNT and CDR2 is FRNRAP. The CDR3 sequence is CASGFSNSYGYTF. The CDR3 DNA reads TGTGCTAGTGGTTTCTCAAATAGCTATGGCTACACCTTC.

The chain couples TRBV4-1 to TRBJ2-4; D uncertain. CDR1 is MGHRA and CDR2 is YSYEKL in the germline V gene. The CDR3 loop spans 16 amino acids. V shed 1 base and J shed 0 bases, with 10 bases lying between them. CDR3 DNA sequence: TGCGCCAGCAGCCAAGTTTCGGAGTTAGCCAAAAACATTCAGTACTTC. Protein sequence: CASSQVSELAKNIQYF.